Sequencing of this TCR beta chain was carried out in a study of blood T cell repertoires in COVID-19. About the research overall: Samples of COVID-19 (acute and convalescent) were obtained from the United States, Italy and Spain. Sources were T cells, B-cell-depleted T cells, or PBMCs; the material itself was cDNA or gDNA.

Authors' processing steps: By means of reference gene primer amplification, nucleated cell counts were estimated. The repertoire was sequenced with immunoSEQ multiplex PCR; TCRdb's copy has only in-frame clones and lacks some. The V and J calls and the clone size are those of that table, but D and trimming were determined from the DNA. The sample has about 130,000 clones; approximately 90% are singletons. This clone has a handful of counts. The receptor's source is a middle-aged man with active or convalescent COVID-19. Sequencing was done on a sample of peripheral blood.

In nucleotides, the CDR3 is TGTGCCAGCCGAAAGCGGACAGACACCGGGGAGCTGTTTTTT. Translated: CASRKRTDTGELFF. The chain combines TRBV6-5 with TRBJ2-2; TRBD1 might be the D (6 bases). The germline CDR1 and CDR2 sequences are MNHEY and SVGAGI. The CDR3 consists of 14 residues. V gave up 8 bases and J gave up 3 bases, with 13 bases separating them.